These 4 T cell receptor beta chains came from one sample sequenced in a study of blood T cell repertoires in COVID-19. Assay: immunoSEQ multiplex PCR; the TCRdb copy retains only in-frame clones and omits some. The top ten clones hold 4.5% to 7% of a sample with approximately 38,000 clones, 91% of them seen once. Sequencing input: peripheral blood. These TCRs come from a woman older than 75 with acute or convalescent COVID-19.

The chain couples TRBV10-3 to TRBJ2-7, with D perhaps TRBD1 (6 bases). The CDR3 is 15 amino acids. The V end lost 10 bases, the J end lost 2 bases, and 21 bases lay between the germline ends. Germline V gene sequence: CDR1 ENHRY, CDR2 SYGVKD. The CDR3 DNA reads as TGTGCCACCACCCCCGGCGGACAGCGCGCCTACGAGCAGTACTTC. Amino acid sequence: CATTPGGQRAYEQYF.

The V call is TRBV6-5, the J call TRBJ2-1, with 7 positions matching TRBD1. Looked up from germline, CDR1 is MNHEY and CDR2 is SVGAGI. V lost 4 bases to trimming and J lost 7 bases; unmatched junction nucleotides: 10. The CDR3 contains 15 residues. The CDR3 here is CASSSPQGSLNEQFF. CDR3 sequence (DNA): TGTGCCAGCAGTTCCCCACAGGGGTCTCTGAATGAGCAGTTCTTC.

The J gene is TRBJ1-3, the V gene TRBV29-1; 7 bases fit TRBD1. CDR3 length equals 14 residues. Looked up from germline, CDR1 is SQVTM and CDR2 is ANQGSEA. J was trimmed by 8 bases and V by 4 bases; bases with no gene match: 11. The CDR3 nucleotides are TGCAGCGTTGCGAGGGGACAGAGGGACCACACCATATATTTT. Translating gives CSVARGQRDHTIYF.

The CDR3 loop reads CASSGRPTSNGYTF. In nucleotides, the CDR3 is TGTGCCAGCAGTGGACGCCCGACATCAAATGGCTACACCTTC. The rearrangement joins TRBV2 to TRBJ1-2; D is unresolved. Trimming shortened V by 4 bases and J by 6 bases, and 15 bases separated the two germline ends. In germline, CDR1 is SNHLY, CDR2 FYNNEI. This CDR3 has 14 amino acids. Using reference TRBV2 and TRBJ1-2 for the parts outside the CDR3, the full variable domain is EPEVTQTPSHQVTQMGQEVILRCVPISNHLYFYWYRQILGQKVEFLVSFYNNEISEKSEIFDDQFSVERPDGSNFTLKIRSTKLEDSAMYFCASSGRPTSNGYTFGSGTRLTVV.